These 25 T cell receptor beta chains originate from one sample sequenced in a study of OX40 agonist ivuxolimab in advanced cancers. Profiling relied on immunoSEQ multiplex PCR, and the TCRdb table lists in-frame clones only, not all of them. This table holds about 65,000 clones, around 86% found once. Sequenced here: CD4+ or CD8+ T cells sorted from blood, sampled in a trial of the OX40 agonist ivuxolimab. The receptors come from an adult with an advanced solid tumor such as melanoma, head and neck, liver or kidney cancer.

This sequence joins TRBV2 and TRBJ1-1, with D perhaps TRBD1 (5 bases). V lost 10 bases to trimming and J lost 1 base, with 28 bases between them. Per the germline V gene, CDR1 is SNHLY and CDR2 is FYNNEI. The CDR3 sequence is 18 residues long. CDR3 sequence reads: CAILSADRGVSPNTEAFF. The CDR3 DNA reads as TGTGCCATCCTTTCTGCTGACCGAGGGGTTTCGCCGAACACTGAAGCTTTCTTT. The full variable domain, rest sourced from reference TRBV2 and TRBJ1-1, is EPEVTQTPSHQVTQMGQEVILRCVPISNHLYFYWYRQILGQKVEFLVSFYNNEISEKSEIFDDQFSVERPDGSNFTLKIRSTKLEDSAMYFCAILSADRGVSPNTEAFFGQGTRLTVV.

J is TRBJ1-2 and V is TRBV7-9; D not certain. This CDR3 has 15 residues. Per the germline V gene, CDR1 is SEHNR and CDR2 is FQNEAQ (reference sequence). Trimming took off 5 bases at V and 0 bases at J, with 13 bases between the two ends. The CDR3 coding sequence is TGTGCCAGCAGCCGCAATTCCAATGCTAACTATGGCTACACCTTC. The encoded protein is CASSRNSNANYGYTF.

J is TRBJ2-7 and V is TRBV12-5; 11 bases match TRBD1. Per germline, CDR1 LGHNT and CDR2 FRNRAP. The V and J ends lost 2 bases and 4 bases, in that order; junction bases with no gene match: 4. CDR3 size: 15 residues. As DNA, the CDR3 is TGTGCTAGTGGTTTGTTCGGGACAGGGGGTTACGAGCAGTACTTC. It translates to CASGLFGTGGYEQYF.

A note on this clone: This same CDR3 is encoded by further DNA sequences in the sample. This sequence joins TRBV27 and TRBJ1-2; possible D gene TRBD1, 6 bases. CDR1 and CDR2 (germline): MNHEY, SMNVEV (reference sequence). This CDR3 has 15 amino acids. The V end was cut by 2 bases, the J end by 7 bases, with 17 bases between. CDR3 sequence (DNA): TGTGCCAGCAGTTTAGGGGGGCCGGGGGTGGGTGGCTACACCTTC. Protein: CASSLGGPGVGGYTF.

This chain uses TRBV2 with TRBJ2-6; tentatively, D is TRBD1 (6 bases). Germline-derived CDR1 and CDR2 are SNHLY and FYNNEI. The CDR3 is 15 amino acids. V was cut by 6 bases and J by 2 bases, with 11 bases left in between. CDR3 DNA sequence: TGTGCCAGCAGCCATCCAGGGGCTGGGGCCAACGTCCTGACTTTC. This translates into CASSHPGAGANVLTF. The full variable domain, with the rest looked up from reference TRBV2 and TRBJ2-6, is EPEVTQTPSHQVTQMGQEVILRCVPISNHLYFYWYRQILGQKVEFLVSFYNNEISEKSEIFDDQFSVERPDGSNFTLKIRSTKLEDSAMYFCASSHPGAGANVLTFGAGSRLTVL.

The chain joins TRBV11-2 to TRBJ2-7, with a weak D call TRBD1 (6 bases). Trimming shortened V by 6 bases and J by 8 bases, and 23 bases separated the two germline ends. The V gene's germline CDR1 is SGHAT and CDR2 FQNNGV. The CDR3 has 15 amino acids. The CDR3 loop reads CASSPPPSQGRKQYF. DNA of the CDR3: TGTGCCAGCAGTCCGCCCCCTTCCCAGGGGCGGAAGCAGTACTTC.

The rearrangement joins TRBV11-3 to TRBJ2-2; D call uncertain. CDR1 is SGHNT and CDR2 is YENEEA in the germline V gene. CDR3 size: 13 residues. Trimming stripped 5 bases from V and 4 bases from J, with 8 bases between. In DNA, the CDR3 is TGTGCCAGCAGCCGAGACGGCACCGGGGAGCTGTTTTTT. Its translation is CASSRDGTGELFF.

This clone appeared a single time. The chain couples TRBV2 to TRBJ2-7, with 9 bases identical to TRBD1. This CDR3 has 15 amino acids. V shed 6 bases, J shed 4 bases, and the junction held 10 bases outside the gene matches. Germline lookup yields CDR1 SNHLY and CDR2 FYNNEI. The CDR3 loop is CASSAQGAHRYEQYF. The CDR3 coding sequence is TGTGCCAGCAGCGCACAGGGGGCTCACAGGTACGAGCAGTACTTC.

Here the CDR3 reads CATSMDRAGNEKLFF. DNA for the CDR3: TGTGCCACCAGCATGGACAGGGCCGGTAATGAAAAACTGTTTTTT. The genes are TRBV15 and TRBJ1-4; TRBD1 matches 8 bases. Germline V CDR1 and CDR2: LNHNV, YYDKDF (reference sequence). After removal of 4 bases from V and 4 bases from J, the junction contained 5 bases not matched to a gene. There are 15 residues in the CDR3.

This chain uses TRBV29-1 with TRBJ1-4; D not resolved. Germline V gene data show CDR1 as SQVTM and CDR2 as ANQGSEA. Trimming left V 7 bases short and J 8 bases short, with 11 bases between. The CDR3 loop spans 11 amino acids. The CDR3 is CSGWFLEKLFF. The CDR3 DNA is TGCAGCGGTTGGTTTTTGGAAAAACTGTTTTTT.

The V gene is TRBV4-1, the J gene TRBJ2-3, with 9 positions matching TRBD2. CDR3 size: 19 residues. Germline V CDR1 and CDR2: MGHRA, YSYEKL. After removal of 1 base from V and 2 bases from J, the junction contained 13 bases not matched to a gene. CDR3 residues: CASSQVRGTAGGLTDTQYF. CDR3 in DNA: TGCGCCAGCAGCCAAGTCCGCGGTACCGCGGGGGGGCTCACAGATACGCAGTATTTT.

CDR3: CASSPGTGYGQPQHF. CDR3 DNA: TGTGCCAGCAGCCCCGGGACAGGGTACGGGCAGCCCCAGCATTTT. The chain joins TRBV7-9 to TRBJ1-5, with TRBD1 matching over 9 bases. CDR1 is SEHNR, CDR2 FQNEAQ, per germline (reference sequence). V shed 5 bases and J 7 bases; nucleotides not matched to a gene: 9. The CDR3 runs to 15 residues.

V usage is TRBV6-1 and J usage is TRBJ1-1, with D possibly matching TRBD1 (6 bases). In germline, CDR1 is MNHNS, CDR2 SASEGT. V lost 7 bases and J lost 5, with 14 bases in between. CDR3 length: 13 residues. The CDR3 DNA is TGTGCCAGCAATAGGGGGGGTTATACTGAAGCTTTCTTT. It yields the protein CASNRGGYTEAFF.

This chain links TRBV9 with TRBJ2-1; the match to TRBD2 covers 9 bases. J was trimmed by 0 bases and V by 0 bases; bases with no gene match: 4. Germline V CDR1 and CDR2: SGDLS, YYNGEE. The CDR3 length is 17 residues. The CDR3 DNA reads TGTGCCAGCAGCGTAGACAGCGGGGGGAGCTCCTACAATGAGCAGTTCTTC. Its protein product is CASSVDSGGSSYNEQFF. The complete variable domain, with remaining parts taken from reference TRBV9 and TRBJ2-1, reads DSGVTQTPKHLITATGQRVTLRCSPRSGDLSVYWYQQSLDQGLQFLIQYYNGEERAKGNILERFSAQQFPDLHSELNLSSLELGDSALYFCASSVDSGGSSYNEQFFGPGTRLTVL.

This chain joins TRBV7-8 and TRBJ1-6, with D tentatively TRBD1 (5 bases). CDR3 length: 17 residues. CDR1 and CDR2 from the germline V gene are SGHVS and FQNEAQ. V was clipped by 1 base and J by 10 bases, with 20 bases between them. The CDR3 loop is CASSLVQGRSLQSPLHF. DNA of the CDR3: TGTGCCAGCAGCTTAGTTCAGGGTCGTAGTTTGCAGTCACCCCTCCACTTT.

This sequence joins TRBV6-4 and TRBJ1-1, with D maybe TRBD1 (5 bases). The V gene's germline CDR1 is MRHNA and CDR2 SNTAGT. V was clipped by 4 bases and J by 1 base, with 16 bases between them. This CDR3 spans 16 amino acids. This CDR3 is CASSGLLGGGNTEAFF. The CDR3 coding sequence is TGTGCCAGCAGTGGGCTCCTTGGGGGGGGGAACACTGAAGCTTTCTTT.

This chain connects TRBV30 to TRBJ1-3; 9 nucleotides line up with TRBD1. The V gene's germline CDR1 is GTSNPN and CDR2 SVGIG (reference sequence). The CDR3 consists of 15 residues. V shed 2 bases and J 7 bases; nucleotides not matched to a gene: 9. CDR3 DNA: TGTGCCTGGAGTCACTACAGGGGGCGAGGGAACACCATATATTTT. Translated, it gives CAWSHYRGRGNTIYF.

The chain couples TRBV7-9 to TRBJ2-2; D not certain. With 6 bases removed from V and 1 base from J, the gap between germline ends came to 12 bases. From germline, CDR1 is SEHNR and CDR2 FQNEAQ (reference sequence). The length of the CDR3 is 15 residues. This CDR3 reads CASRSSGLNTGELFF. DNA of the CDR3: TGTGCCAGCAGATCAAGTGGTCTGAACACCGGGGAGCTGTTTTTT.

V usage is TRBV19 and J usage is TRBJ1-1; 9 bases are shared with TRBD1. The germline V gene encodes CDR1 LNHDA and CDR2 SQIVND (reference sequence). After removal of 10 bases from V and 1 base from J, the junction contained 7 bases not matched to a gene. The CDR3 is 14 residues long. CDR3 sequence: CATSLQGANTEAFF. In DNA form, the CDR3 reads TGTGCCACCTCCCTACAGGGGGCGAACACTGAAGCTTTCTTT.

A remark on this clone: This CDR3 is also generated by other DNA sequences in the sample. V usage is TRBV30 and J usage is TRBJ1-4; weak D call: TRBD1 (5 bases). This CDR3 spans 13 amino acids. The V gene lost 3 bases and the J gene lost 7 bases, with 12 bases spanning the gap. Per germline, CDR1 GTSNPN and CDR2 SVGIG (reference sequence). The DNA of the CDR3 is TGTGCCTGGAGCCCGGGGGGGAGTGAAAAACTGTTTTTT. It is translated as CAWSPGGSEKLFF.

DNA of the CDR3: TGCACCAGCAGCCGACCCGACAGGGCCTTCACTGAAGCTTTCTTT. This sequence encodes CTSSRPDRAFTEAFF. The gene calls are TRBV1 and TRBJ1-1; TRBD1 is taken as the D call from the table, unchecked against the DNA. TRBV1 is a known pseudogene. The CDR3 covers 15 residues.

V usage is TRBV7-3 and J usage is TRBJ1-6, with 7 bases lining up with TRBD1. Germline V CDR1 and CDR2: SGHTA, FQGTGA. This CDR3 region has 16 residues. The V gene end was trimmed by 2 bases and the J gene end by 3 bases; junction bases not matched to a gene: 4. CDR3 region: CASSLQGGLYNSPLHF. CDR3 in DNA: TGTGCCAGCAGCTTACAGGGGGGCCTCTATAATTCACCCCTCCACTTT.

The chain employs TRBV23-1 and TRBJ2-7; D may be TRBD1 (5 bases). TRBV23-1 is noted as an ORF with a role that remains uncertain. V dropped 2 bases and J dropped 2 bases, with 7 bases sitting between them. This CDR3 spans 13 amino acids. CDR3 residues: CASSQQDTYEQYF. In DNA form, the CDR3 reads TGCGCCAGCAGTCAACAGGACACCTACGAGCAGTACTTC.

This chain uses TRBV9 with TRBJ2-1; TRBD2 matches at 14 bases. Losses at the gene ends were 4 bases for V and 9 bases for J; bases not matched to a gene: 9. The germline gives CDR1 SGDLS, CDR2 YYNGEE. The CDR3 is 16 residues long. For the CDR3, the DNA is TGTGCCAGCAGCTCCCGACTAGCGGGGGGGTTAGTTGAGCAGTTCTTC. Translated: CASSSRLAGGLVEQFF.

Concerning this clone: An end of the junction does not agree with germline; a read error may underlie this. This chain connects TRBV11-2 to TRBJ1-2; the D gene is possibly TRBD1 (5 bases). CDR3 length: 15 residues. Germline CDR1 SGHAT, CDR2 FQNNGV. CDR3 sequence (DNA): TGTGCCAGCAGCCTAGATGGGGGGACTAGGCATGGCTACACCTTC. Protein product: CASSLDGGTRHGYTF.